This is a list of T cell receptor beta chains from one sample in a study of control samples from healthy donors and cancer patients. The data were produced by immunoSEQ multiplex PCR, yet TCRdb's version contains in-frame clones alone and is incomplete. The repertoire holds about 92,000 clones, with around 82% as singletons. The sample consisted of blood. The receptors here all came from a woman in her fifties or sixties in good health. Both conserved end residues are part of each CDR3. The order of the fields is CDR3 protein, CDR3 DNA, clone size, J gene, D gene, V gene. The D gene is left open where the match is weak. A clone size is listed for some rows: how often the clone was seen (once, few, many), or a class if it is expanded.

CDR3aa: CASSDGGTGGHEQFF; CDR3nt: TGTGCCAGCTCAGACGGGGGGACAGGGGGACATGAGCAGTTCTTC; abundance: NA; j_gene: TRBJ2-1; d_gene: TRBD1; v_gene: TRBV18
CDR3aa: CASSEDRSGNTIYF; CDR3nt: TGCGCCAGCAGCGAGGACCGGTCTGGAAACACCATATATTTT; abundance: NA; j_gene: TRBJ1-3; d_gene: NA; v_gene: TRBV5-1
CDR3aa: CASSIPRLARNEQFF; CDR3nt: TGTGCCAGTAGTATCCCAAGACTAGCGCGGAATGAGCAGTTCTTC; abundance: once; j_gene: TRBJ2-1; d_gene: TRBD2; v_gene: TRBV19
CDR3aa: CSARLGETQYF; CDR3nt: TGCAGTGCTAGACTTGGAGAGACCCAGTACTTC; abundance: NA; j_gene: TRBJ2-5; d_gene: NA; v_gene: TRBV20-1
CDR3aa: CASRRRDRAEAFF; CDR3nt: TGTGCCAGCAGACGCCGGGACAGGGCTGAAGCTTTCTTT; abundance: NA; j_gene: TRBJ1-1; d_gene: TRBD1; v_gene: TRBV28
CDR3aa: CASAQGVRMNTGELFF; CDR3nt: TGTGCCAGCGCCCAGGGGGTACGAATGAACACCGGGGAGCTGTTTTTT; abundance: NA; j_gene: TRBJ2-2; d_gene: TRBD1; v_gene: TRBV27
CDR3aa: CASRKDRGSEAFF; CDR3nt: TGTGCCAGCAGAAAAGACAGGGGTTCTGAAGCTTTCTTT; abundance: NA; j_gene: TRBJ1-1; d_gene: TRBD1; v_gene: TRBV7-2
CDR3aa: CASSPGLAHRTGELFF; CDR3nt: TGTGCCAGCAGCCCGGGACTAGCCCATCGCACCGGGGAGCTGTTTTTT; abundance: NA; j_gene: TRBJ2-2; d_gene: TRBD2; v_gene: TRBV7-2
CDR3aa: CASSVAGTPNEKLFF; CDR3nt: TGTGCCAGCAGCGTAGCGGGGACGCCTAATGAAAAACTGTTTTTT; abundance: NA; j_gene: TRBJ1-4; d_gene: NA; v_gene: TRBV9
CDR3aa: CASSYPSGGSDETQYF; CDR3nt: TGTGCCAGCAGCTACCCTAGCGGGGGGTCGGATGAGACCCAGTACTTC; abundance: NA; j_gene: TRBJ2-5; d_gene: TRBD2; v_gene: TRBV5-8
CDR3aa: CATSDSGSSSYNEQFF; CDR3nt: TGTGCCACCAGTGATAGTGGATCAAGCTCCTACAATGAGCAGTTCTTC; abundance: NA; j_gene: TRBJ2-1; d_gene: NA; v_gene: TRBV24-1
CDR3aa: CASSKPRQVSYEQYF; CDR3nt: TGTGCCAGCAGTAAACCGAGACAGGTTTCCTACGAGCAGTACTTC; abundance: NA; j_gene: TRBJ2-7; d_gene: NA; v_gene: TRBV6-6
CDR3aa: CATSRDMGTANNQPQHF; CDR3nt: TGTGCCACCAGCAGAGATATGGGGACAGCAAACAATCAGCCCCAGCATTTT; abundance: NA; j_gene: TRBJ1-5; d_gene: TRBD1; v_gene: TRBV15
CDR3aa: CASSELGGNQPQHF; CDR3nt: TGTGCCAGCAGTGAGCTTGGGGGCAATCAGCCCCAGCATTTT; abundance: NA; j_gene: TRBJ1-5; d_gene: NA; v_gene: TRBV6-1
CDR3aa: CASSLPGGEQFF; CDR3nt: TGTGCCAGCAGCTTACCGGGTGGGGAGCAGTTCTTC; abundance: NA; j_gene: TRBJ2-1; d_gene: NA; v_gene: TRBV11-3
CDR3aa: CASSSRAGGNTEAFF; CDR3nt: TGTGCCAGCAGCTCTCGAGCGGGGGGAAACACTGAAGCTTTCTTT; abundance: NA; j_gene: TRBJ1-1; d_gene: NA; v_gene: TRBV7-9
CDR3aa: CASSRGQMISGNTIYF; CDR3nt: TGTGCCAGCAGCCGAGGACAGATGATCTCTGGAAACACCATATATTTT; abundance: NA; j_gene: TRBJ1-3; d_gene: NA; v_gene: TRBV2
CDR3aa: CASSLGGLYNEQFF; CDR3nt: TGTGCCAGCAGCTTGGGTGGCCTCTACAATGAGCAGTTCTTC; abundance: NA; j_gene: TRBJ2-1; d_gene: NA; v_gene: TRBV5-8
CDR3aa: CATLDRVGGYTF; CDR3nt: TGTGCCACCCTTGACAGGGTGGGAGGCTACACCTTC; abundance: NA; j_gene: TRBJ1-2; d_gene: TRBD1; v_gene: TRBV19
CDR3aa: CASSQYLAGAGNTIYF; CDR3nt: TGCGCCAGCAGCCAATACCTCGCGGGTGCTGGAAACACCATATATTTT; abundance: NA; j_gene: TRBJ1-3; d_gene: NA; v_gene: TRBV4-1
CDR3aa: CASGGTGSYNQPQHF; CDR3nt: TGTGCCAGTGGCGGGACAGGGTCCTACAATCAGCCCCAGCATTTT; abundance: NA; j_gene: TRBJ1-5; d_gene: TRBD1; v_gene: TRBV19
CDR3aa: CASSSRQGIYGYTF; CDR3nt: TGTGCCAGCAGCTCCCGACAGGGGATATATGGCTACACCTTC; abundance: NA; j_gene: TRBJ1-2; d_gene: TRBD1; v_gene: TRBV5-4
CDR3aa: CASSLEGDSRGYTF; CDR3nt: TGCGCCAGCAGCTTGGAGGGGGACAGCAGGGGCTACACCTTC; abundance: NA; j_gene: TRBJ1-2; d_gene: TRBD1; v_gene: TRBV5-1
CDR3aa: CASRPGTGGSDQPQHF; CDR3nt: TGCGCCAGCCGGCCGGGGACAGGCGGCTCGGATCAGCCCCAGCATTTT; abundance: NA; j_gene: TRBJ1-5; d_gene: TRBD1; v_gene: TRBV10-2
CDR3aa: CASSQGIPGRSVTYEQYF; CDR3nt: TGTGCCAGCAGCCAAGGAATACCAGGGAGGTCGGTCACCTACGAGCAGTACTTC; abundance: NA; j_gene: TRBJ2-7; d_gene: NA; v_gene: TRBV3-1/TRBV3-2
CDR3aa: CASSPDRITEAFF; CDR3nt: TGTGCCAGCAGCCCCGACAGGATCACTGAAGCTTTCTTT; abundance: NA; j_gene: TRBJ1-1; d_gene: NA; v_gene: TRBV11-2
CDR3aa: CASSSIGAEGYTF; CDR3nt: TGTGCCAGCAGTTCCATCGGGGCGGAGGGCTACACCTTC; abundance: NA; j_gene: TRBJ1-2; d_gene: NA; v_gene: TRBV27
CDR3aa: CASSSGAVGLGQPQHF; CDR3nt: TGTGCCAGCAGCTCAGGGGCCGTAGGGCTAGGGCAGCCCCAGCATTTT; abundance: NA; j_gene: TRBJ1-5; d_gene: NA; v_gene: TRBV7-6
CDR3aa: CASSSGLHQETQYF; CDR3nt: TGTGCCAGCAGCTCGGGACTCCACCAAGAGACCCAGTACTTC; abundance: once; j_gene: TRBJ2-5; d_gene: NA; v_gene: TRBV5-4
CDR3aa: CASSRDTQTYEQYF; CDR3nt: TGCGCCAGCAGCCGGGACACCCAAACCTACGAGCAGTACTTC; abundance: few; j_gene: TRBJ2-7; d_gene: NA; v_gene: TRBV10-1
CDR3aa: CASSLGGVVKGYTF; CDR3nt: TGTGCCAGCAGCTTAGGGGGCGTCGTGAAAGGCTACACCTTC; abundance: once; j_gene: TRBJ1-2; d_gene: NA; v_gene: TRBV7-2
CDR3aa: CASSQDWTSGRKKQFF; CDR3nt: TGTGCCAGCAGCCAAGATTGGACTAGCGGGAGGAAGAAACAGTTCTTC; abundance: once; j_gene: TRBJ2-1; d_gene: TRBD2; v_gene: TRBV4-2
CDR3aa: CASSTGLREQYF; CDR3nt: TGTGCCAGCAGCACGGGACTTAGGGAGCAGTACTTC; abundance: NA; j_gene: TRBJ2-7; d_gene: NA; v_gene: TRBV28
CDR3aa: CASSHPMLQGMTHNEQFF; CDR3nt: TGCGCCAGCAGCCACCCCATGCTGCAGGGGATGACCCACAATGAGCAGTTCTTC; abundance: NA; j_gene: TRBJ2-1; d_gene: NA; v_gene: TRBV4-1
CDR3aa: CASSDPAEDITPVPDTQYF; CDR3nt: TGTGCCAGCAGTGATCCAGCGGAAGATATTACTCCCGTCCCAGATACGCAGTATTTT; abundance: NA; j_gene: TRBJ2-3; d_gene: NA; v_gene: TRBV6-1
CDR3aa: CSARAGQEAFF; CDR3nt: TGCAGTGCTAGAGCGGGACAGGAAGCTTTCTTT; abundance: NA; j_gene: TRBJ1-1; d_gene: TRBD1; v_gene: TRBV20-1
CDR3aa: CASSSGTLADTQYF; CDR3nt: TGTGCCAGCAGTTCAGGGACGTTGGCAGATACGCAGTATTTT; abundance: NA; j_gene: TRBJ2-3; d_gene: NA; v_gene: TRBV28
CDR3aa: CASSKRGGKETQYF; CDR3nt: TGTGCCAGCAGTAAGCGGGGGGGCAAAGAGACCCAGTACTTC; abundance: few; j_gene: TRBJ2-5; d_gene: TRBD2; v_gene: TRBV5-6
CDR3aa: CASSLGPATDTQYF; CDR3nt: TGTGCCAGCAGCTTAGGCCCTGCTACAGATACGCAGTATTTT; abundance: NA; j_gene: TRBJ2-3; d_gene: NA; v_gene: TRBV7-2
CDR3aa: CASSRGQANTGELFF; CDR3nt: TGCGCCAGCAGCCGAGGACAGGCGAACACCGGGGAGCTGTTTTTT; abundance: NA; j_gene: TRBJ2-2; d_gene: TRBD1; v_gene: TRBV4-1
CDR3aa: CASATGRYGYTF; CDR3nt: TGTGCCAGCGCCACAGGACGCTATGGCTACACCTTC; abundance: NA; j_gene: TRBJ1-2; d_gene: NA; v_gene: TRBV19
CDR3aa: CASSLDRSGGYTF; CDR3nt: TGTGCCAGCTCCCTGGACAGATCTGGCGGCTACACCTTC; abundance: NA; j_gene: TRBJ1-2; d_gene: NA; v_gene: TRBV27
CDR3aa: CASSAAGALNEQFF; CDR3nt: TGTGCCAGCAGCGCAGCGGGGGCACTCAATGAGCAGTTCTTC; abundance: NA; j_gene: TRBJ2-1; d_gene: TRBD2; v_gene: TRBV7-2
CDR3aa: CASSLASVGGSYEQYF; CDR3nt: TGTGCCAGCAGCTTGGCCTCAGTCGGGGGGTCCTACGAGCAGTACTTC; abundance: NA; j_gene: TRBJ2-7; d_gene: TRBD2; v_gene: TRBV5-6
CDR3aa: CASSLAGSGANVLTF; CDR3nt: TGTGCCAGCAGTCTGGCCGGGTCTGGGGCCAACGTCCTGACTTTC; abundance: NA; j_gene: TRBJ2-6; d_gene: NA; v_gene: TRBV2
CDR3aa: CASSVEGYNEQFF; CDR3nt: TGTGCCAGCAGCGTAGAGGGTTACAATGAGCAGTTCTTC; abundance: NA; j_gene: TRBJ2-1; d_gene: NA; v_gene: TRBV9
CDR3aa: CASTPAGLTGELFF; CDR3nt: TGTGCCAGTACCCCGGCGGGGTTGACCGGGGAGCTGTTTTTT; abundance: NA; j_gene: TRBJ2-2; d_gene: NA; v_gene: TRBV19
CDR3aa: CASSLAGTRETQYF; CDR3nt: TGCGCCAGCAGCTTGGCCGGGACCCGTGAGACCCAGTACTTC; abundance: NA; j_gene: TRBJ2-5; d_gene: NA; v_gene: TRBV5-1
CDR3aa: CASSTSDRHTGELFF; CDR3nt: TGTGCCAGTAGTACCTCAGACAGACACACCGGGGAGCTGTTTTTT; abundance: NA; j_gene: TRBJ2-2; d_gene: NA; v_gene: TRBV19
CDR3aa: CASSSQTGAEKLFF; CDR3nt: TGTGCCAGCAGCTCCCAGACAGGGGCCGAAAAACTGTTTTTT; abundance: NA; j_gene: TRBJ1-4; d_gene: TRBD1; v_gene: TRBV7-2
CDR3aa: CASSYSAGMGAYGYTF; CDR3nt: TGTGCCAGCAGTTACTCGGCCGGGATGGGAGCCTATGGCTACACCTTC; abundance: NA; j_gene: TRBJ1-2; d_gene: NA; v_gene: TRBV6-5
CDR3aa: CASSLDPQGYNEQFF; CDR3nt: TGCGCCAGCAGCTTGGACCCCCAGGGATACAATGAGCAGTTCTTC; abundance: NA; j_gene: TRBJ2-1; d_gene: NA; v_gene: TRBV5-1
CDR3aa: CASSPAGGGLNTEAFF; CDR3nt: TGTGCCAGCTCACCCGCAGGGGGCGGATTGAACACTGAAGCTTTCTTT; abundance: NA; j_gene: TRBJ1-1; d_gene: TRBD1; v_gene: TRBV18
CDR3aa: CASSQEGGRAKDTQYF; CDR3nt: TGCGCCAGCAGCCAGGAAGGCGGGAGGGCCAAAGATACGCAGTATTTT; abundance: NA; j_gene: TRBJ2-3; d_gene: TRBD2; v_gene: TRBV5-1
CDR3aa: CASSEAGNYGYTF; CDR3nt: TGTGCCAGCAGTGAAGCAGGGAACTATGGCTACACCTTC; abundance: few; j_gene: TRBJ1-2; d_gene: NA; v_gene: TRBV6-1
CDR3aa: CASSQDLGGRGTDTQYF; CDR3nt: TGCGCCAGCAGCCAAGATCTTGGGGGGCGGGGCACAGATACGCAGTATTTT; abundance: NA; j_gene: TRBJ2-3; d_gene: NA; v_gene: TRBV4-1
CDR3aa: CASKDRAMGDTQYF; CDR3nt: TGTGCCAGTAAGGACAGGGCCATGGGAGATACGCAGTATTTT; abundance: few; j_gene: TRBJ2-3; d_gene: TRBD1; v_gene: TRBV19
CDR3aa: CASSYGGGGSTDTQYF; CDR3nt: TGTGCCAGCAGTTACGGGGGTGGTGGTAGCACAGATACGCAGTATTTT; abundance: NA; j_gene: TRBJ2-3; d_gene: NA; v_gene: TRBV6-6
CDR3aa: CASSQGANEKLFF; CDR3nt: TGTGCCAGCAGCCAGGGGGCTAATGAAAAACTGTTTTTT; abundance: NA; j_gene: TRBJ1-4; d_gene: TRBD1; v_gene: TRBV7-9
CDR3aa: CAISAGTDGEKLFF; CDR3nt: TGTGCCATCTCCGCCGGGACAGATGGTGAAAAACTGTTTTTT; abundance: once; j_gene: TRBJ1-4; d_gene: TRBD1; v_gene: TRBV6-5